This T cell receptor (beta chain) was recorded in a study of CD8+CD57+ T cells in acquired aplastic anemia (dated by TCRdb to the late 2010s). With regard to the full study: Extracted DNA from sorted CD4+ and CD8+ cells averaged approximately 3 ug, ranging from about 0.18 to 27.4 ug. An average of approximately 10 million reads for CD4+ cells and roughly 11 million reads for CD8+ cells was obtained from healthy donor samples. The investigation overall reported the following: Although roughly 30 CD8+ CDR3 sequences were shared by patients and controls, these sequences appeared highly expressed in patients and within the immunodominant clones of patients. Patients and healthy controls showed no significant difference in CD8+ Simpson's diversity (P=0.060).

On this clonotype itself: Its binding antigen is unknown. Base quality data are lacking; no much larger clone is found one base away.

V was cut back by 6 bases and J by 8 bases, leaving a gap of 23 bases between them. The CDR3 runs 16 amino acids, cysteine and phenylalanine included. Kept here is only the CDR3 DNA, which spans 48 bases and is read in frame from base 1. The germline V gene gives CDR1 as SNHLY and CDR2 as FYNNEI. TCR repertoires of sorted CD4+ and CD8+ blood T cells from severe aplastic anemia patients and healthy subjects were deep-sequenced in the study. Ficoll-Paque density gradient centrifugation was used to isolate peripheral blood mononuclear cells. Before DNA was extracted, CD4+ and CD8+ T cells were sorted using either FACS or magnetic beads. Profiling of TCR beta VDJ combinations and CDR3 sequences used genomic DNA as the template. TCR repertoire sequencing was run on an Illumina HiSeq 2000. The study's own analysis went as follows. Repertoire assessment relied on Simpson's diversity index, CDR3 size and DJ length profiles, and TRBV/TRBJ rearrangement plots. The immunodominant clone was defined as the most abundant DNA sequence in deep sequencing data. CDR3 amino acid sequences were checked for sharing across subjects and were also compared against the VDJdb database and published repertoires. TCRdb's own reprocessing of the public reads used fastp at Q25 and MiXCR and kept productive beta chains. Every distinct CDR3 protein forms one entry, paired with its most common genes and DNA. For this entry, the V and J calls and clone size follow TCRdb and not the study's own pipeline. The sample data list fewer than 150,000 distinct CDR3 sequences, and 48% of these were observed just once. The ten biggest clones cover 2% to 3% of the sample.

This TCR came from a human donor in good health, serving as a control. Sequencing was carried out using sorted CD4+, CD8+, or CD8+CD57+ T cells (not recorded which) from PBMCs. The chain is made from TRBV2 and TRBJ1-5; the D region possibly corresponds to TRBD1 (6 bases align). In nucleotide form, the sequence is TGTGCCAGCAGACGGATGTCCGGGGGACAAGGAGAGCCCCAGCATTTT. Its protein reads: CASRRMSGGQGEPQHF.